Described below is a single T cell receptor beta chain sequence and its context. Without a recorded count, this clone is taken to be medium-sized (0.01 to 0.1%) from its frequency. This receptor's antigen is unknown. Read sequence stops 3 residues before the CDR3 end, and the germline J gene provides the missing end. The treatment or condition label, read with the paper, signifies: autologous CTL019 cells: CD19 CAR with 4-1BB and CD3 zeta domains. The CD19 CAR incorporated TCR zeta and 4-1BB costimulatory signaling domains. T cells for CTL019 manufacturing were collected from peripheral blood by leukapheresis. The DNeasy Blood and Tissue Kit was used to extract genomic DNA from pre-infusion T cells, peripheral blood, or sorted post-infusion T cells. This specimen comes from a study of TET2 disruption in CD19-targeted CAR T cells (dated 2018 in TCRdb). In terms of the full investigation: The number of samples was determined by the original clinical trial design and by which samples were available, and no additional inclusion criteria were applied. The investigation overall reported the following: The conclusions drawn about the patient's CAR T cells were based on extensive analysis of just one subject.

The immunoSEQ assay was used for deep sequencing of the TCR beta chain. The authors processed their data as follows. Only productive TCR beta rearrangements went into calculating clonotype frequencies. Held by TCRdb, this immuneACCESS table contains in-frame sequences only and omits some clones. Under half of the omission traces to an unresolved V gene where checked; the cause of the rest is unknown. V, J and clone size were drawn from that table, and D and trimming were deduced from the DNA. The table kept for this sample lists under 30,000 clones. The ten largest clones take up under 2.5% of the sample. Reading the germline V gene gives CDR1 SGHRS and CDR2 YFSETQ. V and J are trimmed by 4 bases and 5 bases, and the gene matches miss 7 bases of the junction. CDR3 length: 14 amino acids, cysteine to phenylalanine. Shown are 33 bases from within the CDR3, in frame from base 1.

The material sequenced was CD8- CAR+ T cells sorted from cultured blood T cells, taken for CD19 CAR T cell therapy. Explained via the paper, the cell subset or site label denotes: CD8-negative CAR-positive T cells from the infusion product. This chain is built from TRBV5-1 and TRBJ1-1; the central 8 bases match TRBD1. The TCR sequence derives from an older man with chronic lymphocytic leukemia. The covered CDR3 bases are TGCGCCAGCAGCACGGGACAGGAGGGGACTGAA. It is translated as CASSTGQEGTE. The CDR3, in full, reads CASSTGQEGTEAFF.